This record covers a single T cell receptor (beta chain). These data come from a study of blood T cell repertoires in COVID-19. Study-level information: The study drew acute and convalescent COVID-19 samples from the United States, Italy and Spain. From T cells, B-cell-depleted T cells, or PBMCs came the material, which was cDNA or gDNA.

As handled by the study authors: Amplified reference gene primers provided the basis for estimating nucleated cell counts. Profiled with immunoSEQ multiplex PCR; TCRdb holds only in-frame clones, not every one. V and J calls and clone size follow that table, whereas D and trimming were derived from the DNA. The table records about 29,000 clones, 65% to 90% of them present only once. CDR3 size: 16 residues. The V gene's germline CDR1 is SNHLY and CDR2 FYNNEI. The ends were cut back, 3 bases at V and 2 bases at J, with 15 bases in the middle. The TCR originated in a man at least 80 years old with active or convalescent COVID-19. Sequencing was carried out using peripheral blood. The J gene is TRBJ2-3, the V gene TRBV2, with a tentative D call TRBD1 (7 bases). The CDR3 region is CASSDRGRRATDTQYF. The CDR3 coding sequence is TGTGCCAGCAGTGACAGGGGGAGGAGGGCCACAGATACGCAGTATTTT.